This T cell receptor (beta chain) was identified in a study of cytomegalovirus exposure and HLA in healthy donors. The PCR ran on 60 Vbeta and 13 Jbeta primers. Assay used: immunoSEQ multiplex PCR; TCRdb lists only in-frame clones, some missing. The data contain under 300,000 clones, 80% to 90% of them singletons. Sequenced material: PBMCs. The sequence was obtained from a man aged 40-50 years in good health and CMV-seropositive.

The CDR3 reads CASSSGQLLNTEAFF. The CDR3 DNA follows: TGTGCCAGCAGTTCCGGACAGCTCCTGAACACTGAAGCTTTCTTT. The genes are TRBV6-5 and TRBJ1-1, with D perhaps matching TRBD1 (6 bases). The CDR3 loop spans 15 amino acids. Per germline, CDR1 MNHEY and CDR2 SVGAGI. The V end lost 4 bases, the J end lost 0 bases, and 12 bases lay between the germline ends.